Shown below are 6 T cell receptor beta chains from a single sample sequenced in a study of T-cell reconstitution after alpha-beta-depleted transplantation in children. TCRbeta library construction was performed incorporating unique molecular identifiers. Each CDR3 protein is one row after TCRdb ran MiXCR on the PCR reads. In the table there are a few hundred thousand distinct CDR3 sequences, 27% of which are singletons. This specimen was PBMCs, taken before TCRalphabeta/CD19-depleted stem cell transplant. These TCRs come from a boy under two years old with Wiskott-Aldrich syndrome, due to receive a stem cell transplant.

V is TRBV27 and J is TRBJ2-4; D is possibly TRBD2 (6 bases). Germline CDR1 reads MNHEY; CDR2 reads SMNVEV (reference sequence). This CDR3 has 16 amino acids. V lost 7 bases and J 0 bases, leaving 16 bases between the germline ends. The CDR3 spells CASNPNGGLAKNIQYF. As DNA, the CDR3 is TGTGCCAGCAACCCCAATGGAGGGCTAGCCAAAAACATTCAGTACTTC.

V and J are TRBV29-1 and TRBJ2-7, with a possible D match to TRBD2 (6 bases). The CDR3 loop spans 13 amino acids. Trimming left V 6 bases short and J 2 bases short, with 14 bases between. From germline, CDR1 is SQVTM and CDR2 ANQGSEA. CDR3 protein: CSVGAGRAYEQYF. CDR3 DNA: TGCAGCGTAGGGGCGGGACGGGCCTACGAGCAGTACTTC.

In this sample, this clonotype turned up a few times. V usage is TRBV20-1 and J usage is TRBJ2-1; the match to TRBD2 covers 8 bases. Losses at the gene ends were 4 bases for V and 2 bases for J; bases not matched to a gene: 7. The CDR3 is 15 amino acids. Per the germline V gene, CDR1 is DFQATT and CDR2 is SNEGSKA (reference sequence). Written as DNA, the CDR3 is TGCAGTGCTACCCCGGCAGCGGGAGCCTACAATGAGCAGTTCTTC. This encodes CSATPAAGAYNEQFF.

There are a few counts of this clonotype. This chain links TRBV20-1 with TRBJ2-5; TRBD2 matches at 11 bases. CDR1 is DFQATT and CDR2 is SNEGSKA in the germline V gene (reference sequence). The length of the CDR3 is 13 residues. The trim removed 4 bases at V and 4 bases at J, leaving 2 bases unmatched. CDR3 sequence: CSATGTSGETQYF. The CDR3 DNA reads as TGCAGTGCTACAGGGACTAGCGGAGAGACCCAGTACTTC.

This clonotype was seen only a few times. This rearrangement joins TRBV9 to TRBJ2-1; 13 bases match TRBD2. The germline gives CDR1 SGDLS, CDR2 YYNGEE. This CDR3 contains 18 residues. V lost 0 bases and J lost 2; bases outside the gene matches: 5. The CDR3 DNA reads TGTGCCAGCAGCGTAGTCCCAGGGACTAGCGGGGCCTACAATGAGCAGTTCTTC. Protein: CASSVVPGTSGAYNEQFF.

A remark on this clonotype: Compared with germline, one end of the junction differs, possibly owing to a read error. V gene TRBV20-1 combines with J gene TRBJ2-7; D may be TRBD2 (6 bases). The length of the CDR3 is 14 residues. Germline values: CDR1 DFQATT, CDR2 SNEGSKA (reference sequence). CDR3 loop: CSALIAGWGDEQYF. The CDR3, as DNA: TGCAGTGCCCTCATAGCTGGCTGGGGGGACGAACAGTACTTC.